This T cell receptor beta chain was retrieved from a study of CD8+ T cells in alopecia areata. Following extraction, RNA underwent reverse transcription to cDNA, which served as the sequencing template. Libraries were prepared by immunoSEQ multiplex PCR; TCRdb keeps only in-frame clonotypes and omits some of them. Seen here are some 200,000 clones, approximately 53% observed once, and the top ten hold under 5%. V lost 4 bases to trimming and J lost 7 bases, with 14 bases between them. This CDR3 region has 13 residues. Germline values: CDR1 SGHVS, CDR2 FNYEAQ. The TCR sequence derives from a human donor in good health. J is TRBJ2-7 and V is TRBV7-6, with a possible D match to TRBD1 (5 bases). The sample taken for sequencing was CD8+ T cells sorted from blood. The CDR3 sequence is CASSSGRGGEQYF. CDR3 nucleotide sequence: TGTGCCAGCAGCTCCGGTAGGGGTGGGGAGCAGTACTTC.